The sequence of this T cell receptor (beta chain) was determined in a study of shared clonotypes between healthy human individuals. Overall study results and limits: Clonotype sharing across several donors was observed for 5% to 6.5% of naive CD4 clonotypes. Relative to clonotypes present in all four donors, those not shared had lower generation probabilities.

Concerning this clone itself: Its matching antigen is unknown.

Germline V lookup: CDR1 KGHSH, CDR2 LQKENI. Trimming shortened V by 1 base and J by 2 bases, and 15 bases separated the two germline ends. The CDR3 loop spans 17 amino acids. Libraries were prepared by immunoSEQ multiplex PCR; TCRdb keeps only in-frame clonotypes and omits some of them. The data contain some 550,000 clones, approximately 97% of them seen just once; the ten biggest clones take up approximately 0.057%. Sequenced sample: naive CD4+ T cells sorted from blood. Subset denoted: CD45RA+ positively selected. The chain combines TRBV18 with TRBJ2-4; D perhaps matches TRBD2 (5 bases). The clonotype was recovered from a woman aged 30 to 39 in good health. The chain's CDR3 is CASSPRRGDGTKNIQYF. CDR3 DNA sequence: TGTGCCAGCTCACCACGTCGGGGAGATGGGACCAAAAACATTCAGTACTTC. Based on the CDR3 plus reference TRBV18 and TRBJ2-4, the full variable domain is NAGVMQNPRHLVRRRGQEARLRCSPMKGHSHVYWYRQLPEEGLKFMVYLQKENIIDESGMPKERFSAEFPKEGPSILRIQQVVRGDSAAYFCASSPRRGDGTKNIQYFGAGTRLSVL.